This T cell receptor beta chain was observed in a study of shared clonotypes between healthy human individuals. As originally analysed: Owing to the provision of junction-only sequences devoid of quality scores by immunoSEQ, filtering differed. Here immunoSEQ multiplex PCR was the method, and the copy in TCRdb shows in-frame clones only, minus some. V, J and clone size reflect that table, while D and trimming were determined from the DNA. The sample has roughly 500,000 clones, approximately 80% seen once. V lost 0 bases to trimming and J lost 8 bases; unmatched junction nucleotides: 1. This CDR3 has 13 residues. CDR1 SGHDN and CDR2 FVKESK come from the germline V gene.

The specimen sequenced was PBMCs. This TCR derives from a woman between 40 and 55 years old in good health. Some clones in this sample may be carry-over from other donors' samples. The rearrangement joins TRBV14 to TRBJ2-3; 8 nucleotides agree with TRBD2. CDR3 sequence reads: CASSQDGGGTQYF. The CDR3 nucleotides read TGTGCCAGCAGCCAAGACGGGGGGGGTACGCAGTATTTT.